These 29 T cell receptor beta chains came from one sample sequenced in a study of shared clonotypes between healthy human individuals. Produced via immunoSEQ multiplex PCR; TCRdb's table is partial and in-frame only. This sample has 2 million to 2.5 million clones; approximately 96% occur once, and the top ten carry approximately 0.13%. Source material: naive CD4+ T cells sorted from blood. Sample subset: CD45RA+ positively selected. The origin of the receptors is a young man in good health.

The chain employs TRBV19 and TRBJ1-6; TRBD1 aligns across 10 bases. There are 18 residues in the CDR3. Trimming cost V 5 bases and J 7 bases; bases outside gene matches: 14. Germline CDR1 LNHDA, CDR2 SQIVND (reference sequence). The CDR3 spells CASSLFSGTGDNNSPLHF. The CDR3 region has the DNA TGTGCCAGTAGTCTCTTCTCCGGGACAGGGGATAACAATTCACCCCTCCACTTT.

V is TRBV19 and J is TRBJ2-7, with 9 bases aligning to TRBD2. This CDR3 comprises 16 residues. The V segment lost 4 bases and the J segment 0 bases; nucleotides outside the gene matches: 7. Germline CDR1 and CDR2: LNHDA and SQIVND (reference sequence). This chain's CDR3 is CASSKVAGANSYEQYF. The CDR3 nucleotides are TGTGCCAGTAGTAAAGTAGCGGGAGCTAACTCCTACGAGCAGTACTTC. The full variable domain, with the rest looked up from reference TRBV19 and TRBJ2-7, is DGGITQSPKYLFRKEGQNVTLSCEQNLNHDAMYWYRQDPGQGLRLIYYSQIVNDFQKGDIAEGYSVSREKKESFPLTVTSAQKNPTAFYLCASSKVAGANSYEQYFGPGTRLTVT.

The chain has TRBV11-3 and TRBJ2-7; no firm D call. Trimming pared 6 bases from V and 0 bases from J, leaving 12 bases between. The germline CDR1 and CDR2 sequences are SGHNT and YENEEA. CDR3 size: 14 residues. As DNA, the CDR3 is TGTGCCAGCAGACCGGACCCCCACTCCTACGAGCAGTACTTC. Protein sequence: CASRPDPHSYEQYF.

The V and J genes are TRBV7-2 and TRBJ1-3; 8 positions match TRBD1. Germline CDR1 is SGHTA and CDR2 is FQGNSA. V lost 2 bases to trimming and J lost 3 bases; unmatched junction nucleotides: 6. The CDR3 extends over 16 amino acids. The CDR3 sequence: CASSLPQGADGNTIYF. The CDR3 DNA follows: TGTGCCAGCAGCTTACCGCAGGGGGCAGATGGAAACACCATATATTTT.

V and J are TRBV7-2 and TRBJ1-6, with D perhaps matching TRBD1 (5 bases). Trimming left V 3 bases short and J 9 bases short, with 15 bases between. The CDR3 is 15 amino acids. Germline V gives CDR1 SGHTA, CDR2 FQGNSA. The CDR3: CASSFLGQGGSPLHF. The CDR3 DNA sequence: TGTGCCAGCAGCTTTCTGGGTCAGGGTGGTTCACCCCTCCACTTT.

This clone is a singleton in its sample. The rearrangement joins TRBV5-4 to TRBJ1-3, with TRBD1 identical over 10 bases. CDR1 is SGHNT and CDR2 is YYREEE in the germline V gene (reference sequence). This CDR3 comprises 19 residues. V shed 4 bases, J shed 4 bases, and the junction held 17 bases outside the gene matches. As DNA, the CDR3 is TGTGCCAGCAGCCCCGGTCCCGGGACAGGGGCCGATGGCGGAAACACCATATATTTT. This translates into CASSPGPGTGADGGNTIYF.

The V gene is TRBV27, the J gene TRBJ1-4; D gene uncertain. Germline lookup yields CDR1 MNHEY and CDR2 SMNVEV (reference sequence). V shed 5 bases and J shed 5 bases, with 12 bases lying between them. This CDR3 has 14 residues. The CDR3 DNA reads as TGTGCCAGCAGTCCTCGGAATATCAATGAAAAACTGTTTTTT. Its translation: CASSPRNINEKLFF.

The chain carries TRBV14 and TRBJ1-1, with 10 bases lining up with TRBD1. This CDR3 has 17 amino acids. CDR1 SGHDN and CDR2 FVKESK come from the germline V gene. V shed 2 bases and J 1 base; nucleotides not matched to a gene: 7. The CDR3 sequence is CASSQLGQGGWNTEAFF. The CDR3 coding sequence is TGTGCCAGCAGCCAACTTGGACAGGGGGGGTGGAACACTGAAGCTTTCTTT.

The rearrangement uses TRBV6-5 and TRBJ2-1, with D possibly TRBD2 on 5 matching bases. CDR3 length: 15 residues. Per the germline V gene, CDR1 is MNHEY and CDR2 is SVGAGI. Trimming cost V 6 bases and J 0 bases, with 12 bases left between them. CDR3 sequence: CASSRGIGSYNEQFF. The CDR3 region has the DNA TGTGCCAGCAGCCGGGGTATAGGCTCCTACAATGAGCAGTTCTTC.

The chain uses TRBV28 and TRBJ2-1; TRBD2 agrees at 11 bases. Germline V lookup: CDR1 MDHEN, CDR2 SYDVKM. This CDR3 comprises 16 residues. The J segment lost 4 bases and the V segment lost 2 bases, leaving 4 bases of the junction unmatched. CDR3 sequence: CASSLNPSGGYNEQFF. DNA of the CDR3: TGTGCCAGCAGTTTAAATCCTAGCGGGGGGTACAATGAGCAGTTCTTC.

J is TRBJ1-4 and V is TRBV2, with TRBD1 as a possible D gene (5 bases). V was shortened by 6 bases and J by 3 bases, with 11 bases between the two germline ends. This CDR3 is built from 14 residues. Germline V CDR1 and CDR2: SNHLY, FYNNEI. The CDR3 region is CASRGPPSNEKLFF. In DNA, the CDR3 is TGTGCCAGCAGGGGGCCCCCTTCTAATGAAAAACTGTTTTTT.

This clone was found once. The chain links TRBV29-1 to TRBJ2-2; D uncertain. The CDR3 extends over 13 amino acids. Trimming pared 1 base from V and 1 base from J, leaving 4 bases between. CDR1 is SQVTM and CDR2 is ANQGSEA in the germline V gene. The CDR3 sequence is CSVEGGNTGELFF. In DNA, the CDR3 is TGCAGCGTTGAAGGGGGGAACACCGGGGAGCTGTTTTTT.

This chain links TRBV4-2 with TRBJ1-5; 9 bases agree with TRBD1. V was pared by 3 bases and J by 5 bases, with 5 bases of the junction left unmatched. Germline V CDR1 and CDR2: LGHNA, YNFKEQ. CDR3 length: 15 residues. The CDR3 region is CASSQVQGAYQPQHF. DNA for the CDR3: TGTGCCAGCAGCCAGGTACAGGGGGCCTATCAGCCCCAGCATTTT.

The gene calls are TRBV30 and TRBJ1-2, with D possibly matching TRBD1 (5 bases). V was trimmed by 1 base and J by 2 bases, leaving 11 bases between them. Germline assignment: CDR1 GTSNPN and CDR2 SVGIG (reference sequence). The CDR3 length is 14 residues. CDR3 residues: CAWSAQGLNYGYTF. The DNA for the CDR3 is TGTGCCTGGAGTGCTCAGGGTTTGAACTATGGCTACACCTTC. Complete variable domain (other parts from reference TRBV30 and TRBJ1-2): SQTIHQWPATLVQPVGSPLSLECTVEGTSNPNLYWYRQAAGRGLQLLFYSVGIGQISSEVPQNLSASRPQDRQFILSSKKLLLSDSGFYLCAWSAQGLNYGYTFGSGTRLTVV.

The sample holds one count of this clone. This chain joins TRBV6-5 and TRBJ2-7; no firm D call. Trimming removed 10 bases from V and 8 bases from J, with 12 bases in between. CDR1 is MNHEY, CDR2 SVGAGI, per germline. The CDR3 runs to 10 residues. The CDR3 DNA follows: TGTGCCACCAAGGTGAACAAGCAGTACTTC. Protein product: CATKVNKQYF.

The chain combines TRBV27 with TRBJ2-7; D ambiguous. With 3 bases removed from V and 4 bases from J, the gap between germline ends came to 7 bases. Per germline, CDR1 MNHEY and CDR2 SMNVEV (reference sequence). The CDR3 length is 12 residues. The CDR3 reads CASSFPGYEQYF. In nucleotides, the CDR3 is TGTGCCAGCAGTTTCCCCGGGTACGAGCAGTACTTC.

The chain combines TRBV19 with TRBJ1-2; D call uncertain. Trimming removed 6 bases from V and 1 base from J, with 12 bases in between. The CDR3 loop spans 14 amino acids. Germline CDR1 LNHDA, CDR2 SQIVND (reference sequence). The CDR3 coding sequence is TGTGCCAGTAGCATCGGGCAGAGTAACTATGGCTACACCTTC. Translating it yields CASSIGQSNYGYTF.

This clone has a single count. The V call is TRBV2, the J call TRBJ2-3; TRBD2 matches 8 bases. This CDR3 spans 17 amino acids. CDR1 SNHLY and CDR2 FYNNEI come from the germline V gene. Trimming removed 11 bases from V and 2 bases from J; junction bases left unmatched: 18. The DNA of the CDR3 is TGTGCCTTTCGTGGACGTATGGCGGGAGGAGACACAGATACGCAGTATTTT. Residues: CAFRGRMAGGDTDTQYF. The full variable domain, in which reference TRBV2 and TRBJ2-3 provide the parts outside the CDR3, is EPEVTQTPSHQVTQMGQEVILRCVPISNHLYFYWYRQILGQKVEFLVSFYNNEISEKSEIFDDQFSVERPDGSNFTLKIRSTKLEDSAMYFCAFRGRMAGGDTDTQYFGPGTRLTVL.

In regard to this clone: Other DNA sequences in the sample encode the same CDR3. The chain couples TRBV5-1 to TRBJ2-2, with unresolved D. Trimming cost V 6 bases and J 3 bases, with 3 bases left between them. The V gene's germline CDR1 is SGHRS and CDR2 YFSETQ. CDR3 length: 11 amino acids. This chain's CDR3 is CASTDTGELFF. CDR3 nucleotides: TGCGCCAGCACGGACACCGGGGAGCTGTTTTTT.

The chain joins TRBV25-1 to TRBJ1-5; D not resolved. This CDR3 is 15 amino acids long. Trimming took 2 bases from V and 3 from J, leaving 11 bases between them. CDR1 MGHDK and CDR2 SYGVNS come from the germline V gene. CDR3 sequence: CASSEAGLDNQPQHF. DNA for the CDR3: TGTGCCAGCAGTGAAGCCGGGCTTGACAATCAGCCCCAGCATTTT.

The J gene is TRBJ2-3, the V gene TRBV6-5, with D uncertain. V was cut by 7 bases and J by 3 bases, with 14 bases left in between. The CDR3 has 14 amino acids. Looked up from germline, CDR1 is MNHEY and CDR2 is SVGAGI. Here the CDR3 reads CASTLRRPTDTQYF. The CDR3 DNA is TGTGCCAGCACCCTACGCAGGCCGACAGATACGCAGTATTTT.

CDR3 sequence (DNA): TGCGCCAGCGGCGTACAAGAGACCCAGTACTTC. Its translation is CASGVQETQYF. The V and J genes are TRBV5-1 and TRBJ2-5; D is uncertain. This CDR3 is built from 11 residues. The V end lost 7 bases, the J end lost 2 bases, and 6 bases lay between the germline ends. CDR1 and CDR2 from the germline V gene are SGHRS and YFSETQ.

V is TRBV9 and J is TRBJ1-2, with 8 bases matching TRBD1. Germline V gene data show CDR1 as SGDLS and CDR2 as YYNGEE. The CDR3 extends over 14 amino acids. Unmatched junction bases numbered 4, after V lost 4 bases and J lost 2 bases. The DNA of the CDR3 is TGTGCCAGCAGCACGAGACAGGGGAACTATGGCTACACCTTC. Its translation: CASSTRQGNYGYTF.

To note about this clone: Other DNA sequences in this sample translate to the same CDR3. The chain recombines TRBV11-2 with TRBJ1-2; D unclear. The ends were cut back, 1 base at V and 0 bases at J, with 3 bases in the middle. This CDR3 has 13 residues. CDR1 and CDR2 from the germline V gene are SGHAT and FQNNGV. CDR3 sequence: CASSLGSNYGYTF. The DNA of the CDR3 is TGTGCCAGCAGCTTAGGTTCTAACTATGGCTACACCTTC.

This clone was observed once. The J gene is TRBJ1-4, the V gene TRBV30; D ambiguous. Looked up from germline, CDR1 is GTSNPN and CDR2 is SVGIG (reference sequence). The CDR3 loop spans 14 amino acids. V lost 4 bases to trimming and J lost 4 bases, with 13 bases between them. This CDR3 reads CAWKTLDFNEKLFF. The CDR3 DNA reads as TGTGCCTGGAAGACGTTGGACTTTAATGAAAAACTGTTTTTT.

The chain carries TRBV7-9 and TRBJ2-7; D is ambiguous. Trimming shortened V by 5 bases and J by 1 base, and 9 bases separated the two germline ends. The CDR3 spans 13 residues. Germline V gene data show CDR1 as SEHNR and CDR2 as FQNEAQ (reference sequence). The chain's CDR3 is CASSRRSSYEQYF. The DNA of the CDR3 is TGTGCCAGCAGCCGTCGATCATCCTACGAGCAGTACTTC.

CDR3 sequence: CASSFRTGGRNEAFF. For the CDR3, the DNA is TGTGCCAGCAGCTTCAGGACAGGGGGAAGAAATGAAGCTTTCTTT. The chain employs TRBV11-1 and TRBJ1-1; TRBD1 matches 10 bases. The V and J ends lost 3 bases and 7 bases, in that order; junction bases with no gene match: 8. CDR3 size: 15 residues. Germline V lookup: CDR1 SGHAT, CDR2 FQDESV (reference sequence).

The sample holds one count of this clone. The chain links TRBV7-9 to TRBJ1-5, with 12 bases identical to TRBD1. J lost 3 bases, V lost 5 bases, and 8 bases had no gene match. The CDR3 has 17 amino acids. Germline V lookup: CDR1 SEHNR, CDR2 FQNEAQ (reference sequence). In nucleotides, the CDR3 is TGTGCCAGCAGCCGGGGACAGGGGGCGCTCCCCAATCAGCCCCAGCATTTT. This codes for CASSRGQGALPNQPQHF.

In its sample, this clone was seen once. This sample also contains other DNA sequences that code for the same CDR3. CDR3 DNA: TGCGCCAGCAGCTTGGTTGAGGGGATGAACACTGAAGCTTTCTTT. Protein sequence: CASSLVEGMNTEAFF. V gene TRBV5-1 combines with J gene TRBJ1-1; weak D call: TRBD1 (5 bases). Germline V gene lookup returns CDR1 SGHRS and CDR2 YFSETQ. The germline V and J ends were trimmed by 0 bases and 0 bases, with 9 bases remaining between them. The CDR3 length is 15 residues.